The rows below give T cell receptor beta chains drawn from one sample of a study of T-cell memory formation after mild COVID-19. Each CDR3 protein is one row after TCRdb ran MiXCR on the 5' RACE reads. The sample records more than 450,000 distinct CDR3 sequences, around 17% being singletons. The material sequenced was PBMCs or a T cell subset sorted from them (not recorded which). The source is an adult woman who had mild COVID-19 (a few samples of this study predate the infection). Cell type and time point are not known. Each CDR3 is given with its conserved first and last residue. The D gene is left open where the match is weak. The size of a clone is reported for some rows only, either as once, few or many, or as a class for expanded clones.

J gene | V gene | clone size | D gene | CDR3 DNA | CDR3 protein
TRBJ2-5 | TRBV5-1 | many | NA | TGCGCCAGCAGCTTGGCAAAAGAGACCCAGTACTTC | CASSLAKETQYF
TRBJ2-7 | TRBV5-4 | few | TRBD2 | TGTGCCAGCAGCAAGGGACTAACGAACGAGCAGTACTTC | CASSKGLTNEQYF
TRBJ2-2 | TRBV20-1 | NA | TRBD1 | TGCAGTGCTAGAGAGAGGGGGCTGAACACCGGGGAGCTGTTTTTT | CSARERGLNTGELFF
TRBJ2-1 | TRBV18 | NA | NA | TGTGCCAGCTCAGCGACCGGGACCCCCTACAATGAGCAGTTCTTC | CASSATGTPYNEQFF
TRBJ2-5 | TRBV11-3 | few | TRBD1 | TGTGCCAGCAGCTTAGGTCGACAGGGAAGCGGTCAAGAGACCCAGTACTTC | CASSLGRQGSGQETQYF
TRBJ2-1 | TRBV4-3 | few | NA | TGCGCCAGCAGCCAAGAACGACTGCCCTACAATGAGCAGTTCTTC | CASSQERLPYNEQFF
TRBJ1-2 | TRBV30 | once | NA | TGTGCCTGGAGTCCCGAATTGCGGGTTGGCTACACCTTC | CAWSPELRVGYTF
TRBJ1-2 | TRBV29-1 | NA | NA | TGCAGCGTTCTCGGTACAATTAACTATGGCTACACCTTC | CSVLGTINYGYTF
TRBJ1-1 | TRBV30 | NA | TRBD1 | TGTGCCTGGAACTACAGGGGGACGACTGAAGCTTTCTTT | CAWNYRGTTEAFF
TRBJ1-3 | TRBV11-2 | NA | NA | TGTGCCAGCCAGGGGCTCTCTGGAAACACCATATATTTT | CASQGLSGNTIYF
TRBJ2-7 | TRBV7-6 | NA | NA | TGTGCCAGCAGCTTAAGTCAGGGGGGCTACGAGCAGTACTTC | CASSLSQGGYEQYF
TRBJ2-1 | TRBV11-2 | NA | TRBD2 | TGTGCCAGCAGCTTAGTTGTCCCGCGGGAGGGATGGTACAATGAGCAGTTCTTC | CASSLVVPREGWYNEQFF
TRBJ1-5 | TRBV7-2 | many | NA | TGTGCCAGCAGTAGAGAGCTCAATCAGCCCCAGCATTTT | CASSRELNQPQHF
TRBJ2-3 | TRBV7-9 | NA | NA | TGTGCCAGCAGCCTGACTCGGGATACGCAGTATTTT | CASSLTRDTQYF
TRBJ2-7 | TRBV5-6 | few | NA | TGTGCCAGCAGCTTGTTAGTCGGGACAAGGCGAAGAGAGCAGTACTTC | CASSLLVGTRRREQYF
TRBJ2-7 | TRBV28 | NA | NA | TGTGCCAGCAGTTCCGCGGGACGGGCCTCCTACGAGCAGTACTTC | CASSSAGRASYEQYF
TRBJ2-7 | TRBV6-1 | few | NA | TGTGCCAGCAGCACTATCAGGGAGCAGTACTTC | CASSTIREQYF
TRBJ1-1 | TRBV18 | NA | NA | TGTGCCAGCTCACCGCTTGCGGGGGGGTCGAACACTGAAGCTTTCTTT | CASSPLAGGSNTEAFF
TRBJ2-7 | TRBV6-6 | few | TRBD2 | TGTGCCAGCAGTTACTCAATGACTAGCGGGTCCTACGAGCAGTACTTC | CASSYSMTSGSYEQYF
TRBJ2-3 | TRBV7-2 | few | NA | TGTGCCAGCAGCTTAGCCTACGATACGCAGTATTTT | CASSLAYDTQYF